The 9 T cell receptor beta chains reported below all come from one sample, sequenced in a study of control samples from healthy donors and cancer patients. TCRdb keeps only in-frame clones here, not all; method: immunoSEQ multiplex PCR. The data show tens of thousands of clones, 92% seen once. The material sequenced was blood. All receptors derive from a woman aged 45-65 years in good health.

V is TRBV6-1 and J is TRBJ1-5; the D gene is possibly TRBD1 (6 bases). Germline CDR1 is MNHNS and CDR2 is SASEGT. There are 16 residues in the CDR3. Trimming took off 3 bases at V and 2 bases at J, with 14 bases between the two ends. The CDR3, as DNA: TGTGCCAGCAGTGAGCCTGGGGGGCGCCGCAATCAGCCCCAGCATTTT. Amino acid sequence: CASSEPGGRRNQPQHF.

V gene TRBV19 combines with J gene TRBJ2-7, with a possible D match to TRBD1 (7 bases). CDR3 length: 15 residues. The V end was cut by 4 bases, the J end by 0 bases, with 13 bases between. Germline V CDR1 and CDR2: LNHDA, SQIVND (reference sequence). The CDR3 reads CASSNPGGLSYEQYF. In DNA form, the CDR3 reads TGTGCCAGTAGTAATCCAGGGGGACTCTCCTACGAGCAGTACTTC.

CDR3 sequence: CSASATDYGYTF. The CDR3 region has the DNA TGCAGTGCTAGTGCCACCGACTATGGCTACACCTTC. The genes are TRBV20-1 and TRBJ1-2; the D is unclear. Germline CDR1 and CDR2: DFQATT and SNEGSKA (reference sequence). V lost 3 bases to trimming and J lost 3 bases, with 8 bases between them. The CDR3 consists of 12 residues.

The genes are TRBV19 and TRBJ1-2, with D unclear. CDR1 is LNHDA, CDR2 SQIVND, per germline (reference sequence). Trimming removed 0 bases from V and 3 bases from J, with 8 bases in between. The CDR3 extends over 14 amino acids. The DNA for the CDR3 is TGTGCCAGTAGTATAGATCTCACTTACTATGGCTACACCTTC. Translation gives CASSIDLTYYGYTF.

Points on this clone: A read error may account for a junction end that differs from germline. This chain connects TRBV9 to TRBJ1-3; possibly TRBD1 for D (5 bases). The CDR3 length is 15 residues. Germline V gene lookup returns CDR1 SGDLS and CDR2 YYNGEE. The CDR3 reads CASSDGAHSGNTIYF. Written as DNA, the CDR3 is TGTGCCAGTAGCGACGGGGCGCACTCTGGAAACACCATATATTTT.

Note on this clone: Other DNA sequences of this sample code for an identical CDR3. The CDR3 nucleotides read TGTGCCAGTTGCCTAGCGGGGGGGCGGGGCGCCGGGGAGCTGTTTTTT. This gives the protein CASCLAGGRGAGELFF. J is TRBJ2-2 and V is TRBV19; 12 nucleotides match TRBD2. The CDR3 consists of 16 residues. Germline V lookup: CDR1 LNHDA, CDR2 SQIVND (reference sequence). The ends lost 8 bases at V and 6 bases at J; junction bases unmatched: 10.

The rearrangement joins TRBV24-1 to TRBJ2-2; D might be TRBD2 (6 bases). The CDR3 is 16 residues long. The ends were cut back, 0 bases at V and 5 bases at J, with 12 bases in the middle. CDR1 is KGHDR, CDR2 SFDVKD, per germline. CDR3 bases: TGTGCCACCAGTGATTTGCGGTTTGGGGGGACCGGGGAGCTGTTTTTT. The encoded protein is CATSDLRFGGTGELFF.

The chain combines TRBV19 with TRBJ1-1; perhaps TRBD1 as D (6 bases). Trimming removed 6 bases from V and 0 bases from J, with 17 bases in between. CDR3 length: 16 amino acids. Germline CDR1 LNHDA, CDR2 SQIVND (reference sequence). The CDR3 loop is CASSDPRGGLNTEAFF. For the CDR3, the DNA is TGTGCCAGTAGCGACCCGAGGGGGGGTTTGAACACTGAAGCTTTCTTT. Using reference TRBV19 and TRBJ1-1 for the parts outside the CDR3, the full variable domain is DGGITQSPKYLFRKEGQNVTLSCEQNLNHDAMYWYRQDPGQGLRLIYYSQIVNDFQKGDIAEGYSVSREKKESFPLTVTSAQKNPTAFYLCASSDPRGGLNTEAFFGQGTRLTVV.

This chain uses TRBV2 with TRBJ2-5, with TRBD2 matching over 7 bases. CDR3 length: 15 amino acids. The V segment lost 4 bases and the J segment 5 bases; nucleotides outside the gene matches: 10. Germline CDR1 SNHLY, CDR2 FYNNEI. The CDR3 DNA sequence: TGTGCCAGCAGTGTGGGGATGGGGGGGGTCGAGACCCAGTACTTC. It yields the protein CASSVGMGGVETQYF.